The source of this T cell receptor beta chain is a study of CXCR3-negative and CXCR3-positive naive CD8 T cells. Naive CD8+ T cells showed CD45RO-CCR7+CD27+CD95-. cDNA libraries for TRB were generated by 5' RACE incorporating UMI labels. TCRdb reanalyzed the 5' RACE reads and collapses them to one entry per CDR3 protein, without DNA. Seen in this sample are fewer than 9,500 distinct CDR3 sequences; the ten most common clones hold approximately 2%. Remarks on this clonotype: Its antigen is currently unknown.

The CDR3 runs to 13 residues. CDR1 is MNHEY, CDR2 SMNVEV, per germline (reference sequence). General study findings and limits: Naive subsets had comparable surface CD5, so TRB CDR3 properties gauged TCR strength.

Input material: naive CXCR3- CD8+ T cells from blood. Subset indicated: CD45RO-CCR7+CD27+CD95- naive CD8+ T cells lacking CXCR3 (TNR3-). The sequence derives from a human donor in good health. Some clones in this sample may be carry-over from other donors' samples. V usage is TRBV27 and J usage is TRBJ2-7; TCRdb proposes TRBD1, but this gene call is untestable without DNA. The CDR3 here is CASSRTGAYEQYF.